This T cell receptor beta chain emerged from a study of control samples from healthy donors and cancer patients. Here immunoSEQ multiplex PCR was the method, and the copy in TCRdb shows in-frame clones only, minus some. The sample holds approximately 100,000 clones, approximately 87% seen once. Material: blood. The origin of this receptor is a woman aged 40 to 55 in good health.

The CDR3 nucleotides read TGTGCCAGTAGTTCCCAGTGGCGAGACACTGAAGCTTTCTTT. This codes for CASSSQWRDTEAFF. V and J are TRBV19 and TRBJ1-1; no firm D call. Germline-derived CDR1 and CDR2 are LNHDA and SQIVND (reference sequence). This CDR3 contains 14 residues. V lost 5 bases and J lost 3, with 13 bases in between.